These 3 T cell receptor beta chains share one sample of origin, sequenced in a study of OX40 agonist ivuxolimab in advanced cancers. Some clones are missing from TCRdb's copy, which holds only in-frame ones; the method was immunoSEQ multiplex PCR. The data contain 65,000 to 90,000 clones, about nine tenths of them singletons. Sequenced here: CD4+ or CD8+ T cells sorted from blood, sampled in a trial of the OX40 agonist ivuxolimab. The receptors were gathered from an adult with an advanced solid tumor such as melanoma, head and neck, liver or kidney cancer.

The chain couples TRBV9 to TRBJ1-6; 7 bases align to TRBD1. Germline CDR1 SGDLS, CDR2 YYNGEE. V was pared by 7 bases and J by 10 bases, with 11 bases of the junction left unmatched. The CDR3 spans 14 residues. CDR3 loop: CASPEDRRGSPLHF. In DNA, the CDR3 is TGTGCCAGCCCCGAGGACAGGCGCGGATCACCCCTCCACTTT.

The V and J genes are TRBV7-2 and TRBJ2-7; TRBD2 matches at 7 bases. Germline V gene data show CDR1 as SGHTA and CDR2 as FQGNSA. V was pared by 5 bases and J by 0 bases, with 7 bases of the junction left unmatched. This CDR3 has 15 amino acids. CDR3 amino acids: CASSGAGGGSYEQYF. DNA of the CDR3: TGTGCCAGCAGCGGCGCGGGCGGGGGCTCCTACGAGCAGTACTTC.

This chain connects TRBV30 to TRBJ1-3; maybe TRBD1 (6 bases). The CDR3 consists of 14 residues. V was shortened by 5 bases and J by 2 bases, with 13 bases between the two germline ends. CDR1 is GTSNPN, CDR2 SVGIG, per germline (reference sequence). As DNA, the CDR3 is TGTGCCTGGCTCTCGGCAGGGGCTGGAAACACCATATATTTT. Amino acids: CAWLSAGAGNTIYF.